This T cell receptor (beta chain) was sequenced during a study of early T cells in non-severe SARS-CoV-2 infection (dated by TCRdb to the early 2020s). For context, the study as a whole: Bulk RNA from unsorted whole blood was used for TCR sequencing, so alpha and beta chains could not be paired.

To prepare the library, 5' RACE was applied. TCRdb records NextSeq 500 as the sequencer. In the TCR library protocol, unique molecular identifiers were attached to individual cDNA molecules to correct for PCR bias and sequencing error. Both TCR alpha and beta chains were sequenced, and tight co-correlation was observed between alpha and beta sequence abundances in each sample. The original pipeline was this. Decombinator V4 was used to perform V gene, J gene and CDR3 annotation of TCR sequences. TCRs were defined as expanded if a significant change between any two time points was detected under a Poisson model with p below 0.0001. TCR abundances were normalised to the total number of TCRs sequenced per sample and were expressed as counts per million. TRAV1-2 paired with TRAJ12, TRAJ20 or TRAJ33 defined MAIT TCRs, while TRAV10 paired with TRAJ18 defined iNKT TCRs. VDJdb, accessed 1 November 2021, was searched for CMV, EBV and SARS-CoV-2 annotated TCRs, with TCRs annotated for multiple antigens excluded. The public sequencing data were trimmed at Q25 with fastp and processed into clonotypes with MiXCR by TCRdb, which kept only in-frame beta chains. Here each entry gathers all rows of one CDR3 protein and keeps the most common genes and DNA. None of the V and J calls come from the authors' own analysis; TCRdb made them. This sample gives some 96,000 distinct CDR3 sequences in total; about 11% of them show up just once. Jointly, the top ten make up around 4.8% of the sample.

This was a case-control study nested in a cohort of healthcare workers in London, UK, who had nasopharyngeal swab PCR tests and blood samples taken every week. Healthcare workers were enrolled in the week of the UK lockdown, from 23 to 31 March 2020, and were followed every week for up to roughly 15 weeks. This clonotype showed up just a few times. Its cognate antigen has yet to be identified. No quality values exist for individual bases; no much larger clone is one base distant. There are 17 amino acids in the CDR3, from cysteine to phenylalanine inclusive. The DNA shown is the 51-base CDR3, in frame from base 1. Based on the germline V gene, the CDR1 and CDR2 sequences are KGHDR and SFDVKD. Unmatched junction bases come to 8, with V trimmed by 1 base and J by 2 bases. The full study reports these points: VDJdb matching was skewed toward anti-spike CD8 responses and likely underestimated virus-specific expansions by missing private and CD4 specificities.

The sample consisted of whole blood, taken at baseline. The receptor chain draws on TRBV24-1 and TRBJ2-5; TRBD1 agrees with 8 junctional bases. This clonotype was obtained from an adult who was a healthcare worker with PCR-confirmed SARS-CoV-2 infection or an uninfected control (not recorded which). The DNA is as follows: TGTGCCACCAGTGATTTCCTAGGACAGGGAAGGCAAGAGACCCAGTACTTC. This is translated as CATSDFLGQGRQETQYF.